This entry is about one T cell receptor beta chain. The entry originates in a study of control samples from healthy donors and cancer patients. The method was immunoSEQ multiplex PCR; TCRdb's version includes in-frame clones alone and lacks a portion of them. This table holds approximately 53,000 clones, roughly 90% found once. J gave up 4 bases and V 0 bases, and 7 bases lay outside the gene matches. This CDR3 contains 16 residues. Germline-derived CDR1 and CDR2 are SQVTM and ANQGSEA. The origin of this receptor is a man aged 30 to 39 with colorectal cancer. The chain uses TRBV29-1 and TRBJ2-3, with 10 bases that match TRBD1. The sample consisted of PBMCs. The CDR3 coding sequence is TGCAGCGTTGAAGACCCCGACAGGGGGCTTTCAGATACGCAGTATTTT. As protein: CSVEDPDRGLSDTQYF.